This T cell receptor beta chain was found in a study of T cells in Graves' hyperthyroidism and ophthalmopathy. Background on the study: Any treatment followed the collection of peripheral blood at initial diagnosis. Whole-study findings and limits: Blood shared most expanded thyroid clonotypes above 0.001. Using 13 V-J features, a model discriminated ophthalmopathy from stable hyperthyroidism.

A note on this clonotype: The antigen remains undetermined. One junction end disagrees with the germline gene, perhaps due to a read error.

More than 8 ml fresh peripheral blood yielded the PBMCs. The germline CDR1 and CDR2 sequences are MNHNS and SASEGT. The CDR3 consists of 12 residues. Researchers amplified the TCR beta CDR3 regions from RNA transcripts. Initially, a first-round RT-PCR of the TCR CDR3 employed the HTBI primer set. TCRdb reprocessed the multiplex PCR reads via MiXCR and lists one record per CDR3 protein. Of fewer than 350,000 distinct CDR3 sequences detected, 15% to 20% appear once; the ten largest clones hold roughly 16%. V is TRBV6-1 and J is TRBJ1-1; a possible D gene is TRBD1 (5 bases). The clonotype originates from a woman aged 40 to 50 with Graves' ophthalmopathy. Sequenced sample: blood. The CDR3: CASLRVGTYASF. CDR3 nucleotide sequence: TGTGCCAGTCTCAGGGTCGGCACTTATGCTTCCTTT.